This is a list of T cell receptor beta chains from one sample in a study of CD8 T cells in ankylosing spondylitis. From the 5' RACE reads, TCRdb called clonotypes with MiXCR, one entry per CDR3 protein. The table has approximately 25,000 distinct CDR3 sequences, 17% seen once. The specimen sequenced was blood. The source is a male donor with ankylosing spondylitis or in good health (not recorded which). Each CDR3 is given with its conserved first and last residue. D genes are given only for firm matches. Size is stated for part of the rows, as once, few or many counts, or as a class when the clone is expanded.

>TRBV12-3/TRBV12-4|TRBJ1-4|few|.
TGTGCCAGCAGCCGCGCATCGGGGGGCGCTAATGAAAAACTGTTTTTT
CASSRASGGANEKLFF
>TRBV20-1|TRBJ2-3|many|.
TGCAGTGCTAGAGATGACAGATCTGGTACAGATACGCAGTATTTT
CSARDDRSGTDTQYF
>TRBV20-1|TRBJ2-5|many|.
TGCAGTGCTGTCATCCAGGAGACCCAGTACTTC
CSAVIQETQYF
>TRBV6-2/TRBV6-3|TRBJ2-3|.|TRBD1
TGTGCCAGCAGTTACAACAGGGGTATGCTCACAGATACGCAGTATTTT
CASSYNRGMLTDTQYF
>TRBV5-1|TRBJ2-2|.|.
TGCGCCAGCAGCTTGGGTGACAGCCTGAGAACCGGGGAGCTGTTTTTT
CASSLGDSLRTGELFF
>TRBV20-1|TRBJ2-2|few|TRBD1
TGCAGTGCGGCAAGACAGGGGGCCGGGGAGCTGTTTTTT
CSAARQGAGELFF
>TRBV7-2|TRBJ2-3|many|TRBD2
TGTGCCAGCAGCTGGATGCCGACTAGCGGCACAGATACGCAGTATTTT
CASSWMPTSGTDTQYF
>TRBV9|TRBJ2-1|few|.
TGTGCCAGCAGCGCCATCCGTTACAATGAGCAGTTCTTC
CASSAIRYNEQFF
>TRBV30|TRBJ2-2|.|.
TGTGCCGGGGGGGGCGGCAGTAACACCGGGGAGCTGTTTTTT
CAGGGGSNTGELFF
>TRBV20-1|TRBJ2-1|few|TRBD2
TGCAGTGCTAGTCCCGGACTAGCGGTTTCCTACAATGAGCAGTTCTTC
CSASPGLAVSYNEQFF
>TRBV7-3|TRBJ2-1|.|TRBD2
TGTGCCAGCAGCTTTGGACTAGCGGGGGTGAGTGAGCAGTTCTTC
CASSFGLAGVSEQFF
>TRBV6-1|TRBJ2-2|many|.
TGTGCCAGCAGTGAAGGCGCCAAGGGGGAGCTGTTTTTT
CASSEGAKGELFF
>TRBV20-1|TRBJ1-1|many|.
TGCAGTGCTGGCGGGGCCCGGGAGGAAGCTTTCTTT
CSAGGAREEAFF
>TRBV27|TRBJ2-2|few|TRBD1
TGTGCCAGCTGGAGGACAGGGGCCGGGGAGCTGTTTTTT
CASWRTGAGELFF
>TRBV27|TRBJ2-2|.|.
TGTGCCAGCACCACCCTCGGACAGCGGGAGCTGTTTTTT
CASTTLGQRELFF
>TRBV12-3/TRBV12-4|TRBJ1-6|.|.
TGTGCCAGCAGTTTTCGCAGGAATTCACCCCTCCACTTT
CASSFRRNSPLHF
>TRBV7-2|TRBJ2-2|few|.
TGTGCCAGCAGCTTAGTTAGCGGCACCGGGGAGCTGTTTTTT
CASSLVSGTGELFF
>TRBV28|TRBJ2-4|few|.
TGTGCCAGCAGTTTGACAGGGAGGGGAAACATTCAGTACTTC
CASSLTGRGNIQYF
>TRBV12-3/TRBV12-4|TRBJ2-7|.|.
TGTGCCAGCAGTCTAGGGGGATCCTACGAGCAGTACTTC
CASSLGGSYEQYF
>TRBV7-2|TRBJ2-2|few|TRBD2
TGTGCCAGCAGCCCCCATAGCGGGGGGGCGAACACCGGGGAGCTGTTTTTT
CASSPHSGGANTGELFF
>TRBV12-3/TRBV12-4|TRBJ2-3|many|TRBD1
TGTGCCAGCAGACAAGGACAGGGGGCGGCAGATACGCAGTATTTT
CASRQGQGAADTQYF
>TRBV6-2/TRBV6-3|TRBJ2-1|many|TRBD2
TGTGCCAGCGGGGATCCGGGACTAGCAGTCTCCTACAATGAGCAGTTCTTC
CASGDPGLAVSYNEQFF
>TRBV11-2|TRBJ1-1|many|.
TGTGCCAGCAGCTGGGGGAGAGACACTGAAGCTTTCTTT
CASSWGRDTEAFF
>TRBV20-1|TRBJ1-6|.|TRBD1
TGCAGTGCTAGAGATGCGACAGGGTCCAATTCACCCCTCCACTTT
CSARDATGSNSPLHF
>TRBV21-1|TRBJ2-1|.|.
TGTGCCAGCACCGACGCTCAACAGGGCCCTCGCAATGAGCAGTTCTTC
CASTDAQQGPRNEQFF
>TRBV6-2/TRBV6-3|TRBJ1-5|.|.
TGTGCCAGCAGCCCGGATATCAGGGCGCTGGGGTATTTT
CASSPDIRALGYF
>TRBV4-3|TRBJ2-2|few|.
TGCGCCAGCAGCCAAGAGAGGTCGCTGGGGACCGCGAACACCGGGGAGCTGTTTTTT
CASSQERSLGTANTGELFF
>TRBV5-8|TRBJ2-3|.|TRBD2
TGTGCCAGCAGCTTGGCCGGGACTAGCGGGAGCGGTGATACGCAGTATTTT
CASSLAGTSGSGDTQYF
>TRBV5-1|TRBJ2-7|many|.
TGCGCCAGCAGCGGCAGTACCTACGAGCAGTACTTC
CASSGSTYEQYF
>TRBV19|TRBJ2-2|few|.
TGTGCCAGTAGTATCTGGCAGACGAACACCGGGGAGCTGTTTTTT
CASSIWQTNTGELFF
>TRBV7-9|TRBJ2-2|.|.
TGTGCCAGCAGCTTAGAACCGAACACCGGGGAGCTGTTTTTT
CASSLEPNTGELFF
>TRBV19|TRBJ2-3|.|.
TGTGCCAGTAGCCCAGGGGCAGATACGCAGTATTTT
CASSPGADTQYF